The 17 T cell receptor beta chains reported below all come from one sample, sequenced in a study of shared clonotypes between healthy human individuals. Profiled with immunoSEQ multiplex PCR; TCRdb holds only in-frame clones, not every one. The data show some 500,000 clones, approximately 94% seen once. The specimen sequenced was naive CD4+ T cells sorted from blood. As to subset: CD45RA+ positively selected. Receptor source: a woman in her 30s in good health.

CDR3 nucleotide sequence: TGTGCCAGTAGTACCAGACTAGCGGGACCCCTCAATGAGCAGTTCTTC. Translation gives CASSTRLAGPLNEQFF. The gene calls are TRBV19 and TRBJ2-1; 11 nucleotides agree with TRBD2. Germline assignment: CDR1 LNHDA and CDR2 SQIVND (reference sequence). The J segment lost 6 bases and the V segment lost 4 bases, leaving 8 bases of the junction unmatched. This CDR3 has 16 residues.

The chain recombines TRBV27 with TRBJ2-7, with a tentative D call TRBD2 (5 bases). Germline V gene sequence: CDR1 MNHEY, CDR2 SMNVEV (reference sequence). The CDR3 sequence is 15 residues long. Deletions cut 3 bases from V and 6 bases from J, with 18 bases between. CDR3 amino acids: CASSFSRVRGGEQYF. The CDR3 bases are TGTGCCAGCAGTTTTTCGAGGGTTCGAGGAGGCGAGCAGTACTTC.

The CDR3 DNA is TGTGCCAGCACCCAGACTAGCGGGAGCCCCTACGAGCAGTACTTC. It codes for CASTQTSGSPYEQYF. The chain uses TRBV28 and TRBJ2-7; 12 bases fit TRBD2. This CDR3 spans 15 amino acids. The V gene end was trimmed by 7 bases and the J gene end by 2 bases; junction bases not matched to a gene: 6. Germline loops: CDR1 MDHEN, CDR2 SYDVKM.

Only one count was recorded for this clone. V usage is TRBV7-9 and J usage is TRBJ2-3, with 13 bases matching TRBD2. The length of the CDR3 is 16 residues. Germline V gene lookup returns CDR1 SEHNR and CDR2 FQNEAQ (reference sequence). V shed 5 bases, J shed 5 bases, and the junction held 7 bases outside the gene matches. The CDR3 region has the DNA TGTGCCAGCAGCACTGGACTAGCGGGAGTGGTAGATACGCAGTATTTT. It specifies CASSTGLAGVVDTQYF.

The gene calls are TRBV6-1 and TRBJ1-4; 7 nucleotides agree with TRBD1. Germline V gene sequence: CDR1 MNHNS, CDR2 SASEGT. Unmatched junction bases numbered 1, after V lost 2 bases and J lost 7 bases. The CDR3 is 13 residues long. This CDR3 is CASSEPGGEKLFF. The CDR3 region has the DNA TGTGCCAGCAGTGAACCAGGGGGTGAAAAACTGTTTTTT.

This clone was observed a single time. V gene TRBV27 combines with J gene TRBJ1-1; possible D gene TRBD1, 5 bases. The ends were cut back, 5 bases at V and 4 bases at J, with 11 bases in the middle. The germline V gene has CDR1 MNHEY and CDR2 SMNVEV (reference sequence). The CDR3 is made up of 13 amino acids. The CDR3 reads CASSPEGSTEAFF. The CDR3 bases are TGTGCCAGCAGTCCGGAGGGGAGCACTGAAGCTTTCTTT.

The gene calls are TRBV9 and TRBJ2-3, with D possibly matching TRBD2 (5 bases). From germline, CDR1 is SGDLS and CDR2 YYNGEE. This CDR3 has 14 amino acids. Trimming shortened V by 0 bases and J by 5 bases, and 10 bases separated the two germline ends. The CDR3 nucleotides read TGTGCCAGCAGCGTAGTGAGCGGCCAAGATACGCAGTATTTT. Its translation: CASSVVSGQDTQYF. Complete variable domain (other parts from reference TRBV9 and TRBJ2-3): DSGVTQTPKHLITATGQRVTLRCSPRSGDLSVYWYQQSLDQGLQFLIQYYNGEERAKGNILERFSAQQFPDLHSELNLSSLELGDSALYFCASSVVSGQDTQYFGPGTRLTVL.

The rearrangement links TRBV2 to TRBJ2-2; 8 bases fit TRBD2. Germline CDR1 reads SNHLY; CDR2 reads FYNNEI. The CDR3 length is 13 residues. The V and J ends lost 11 bases and 4 bases, in that order; junction bases with no gene match: 6. The DNA for the CDR3 is TGTGCCGGAGGGACTAGACCCACCGGGGAGCTGTTTTTT. Protein: CAGGTRPTGELFF.

The V gene is TRBV9, the J gene TRBJ2-1, with D tentatively TRBD1 or TRBD2 (5 bases each). This CDR3 contains 15 residues. V lost 6 bases and J lost 0, with 13 bases in between. Germline lookup yields CDR1 SGDLS and CDR2 YYNGEE. The CDR3 bases are TGTGCCAGCACCCCGGGGCGGGTCTCCTACAATGAGCAGTTCTTC. This codes for CASTPGRVSYNEQFF. Filled out from reference TRBV9 and TRBJ2-1, the complete variable domain reads DSGVTQTPKHLITATGQRVTLRCSPRSGDLSVYWYQQSLDQGLQFLIQYYNGEERAKGNILERFSAQQFPDLHSELNLSSLELGDSALYFCASTPGRVSYNEQFFGPGTRLTVL.

V gene TRBV9 combines with J gene TRBJ2-6; D is ambiguous. Germline CDR1 reads SGDLS; CDR2 reads YYNGEE. V lost 4 bases and J lost 4, with 9 bases in between. This CDR3 is 14 amino acids long. The CDR3 coding sequence is TGTGCCAGCAGCCCCGGAGCGGGGGCCAACGTCCTGACTTTC. It codes for CASSPGAGANVLTF.

The chain uses TRBV7-3 and TRBJ2-1; D call uncertain. The V gene's germline CDR1 is SGHTA and CDR2 FQGTGA. The length of the CDR3 is 12 residues. V lost 4 bases and J lost 6, with 7 bases in between. This CDR3 is CASSSNSNEQFF. In nucleotides, the CDR3 is TGTGCCAGCAGCTCCAACAGCAATGAGCAGTTCTTC.

A single count supports this clone. The chain carries TRBV2 and TRBJ1-2, with a weak D call TRBD1 (5 bases). The CDR3 sequence is 13 residues long. Per germline, CDR1 SNHLY and CDR2 FYNNEI. Between the trimmed V and J ends, which lost 6 bases and 3 bases, there was a span of 11 bases. The CDR3 spells CASRLDSYYGYTF. CDR3 nucleotides: TGTGCCAGCAGACTCGACAGTTACTATGGCTACACCTTC.

CDR3 residues: CSVWVSRENTEAFF. The CDR3 DNA sequence: TGCAGCGTGTGGGTGAGTAGAGAGAACACTGAAGCTTTCTTT. The rearrangement joins TRBV29-1 to TRBJ1-1, with D unresolved. The length of the CDR3 is 14 residues. The V end was cut by 6 bases, the J end by 1 base, with 15 bases between. Germline assignment: CDR1 SQVTM and CDR2 ANQGSEA.

V gene TRBV9 combines with J gene TRBJ2-7; maybe TRBD2 (5 bases). The germline V gene has CDR1 SGDLS and CDR2 YYNGEE. CDR3 length equals 14 residues. Trimming stripped 4 bases from V and 1 base from J, with 12 bases between. The CDR3 coding sequence is TGTGCCAGCAGCCCTAACGGGGATTCCTACGAGCAGTACTTC. Residues: CASSPNGDSYEQYF.

The V and J genes are TRBV11-3 and TRBJ2-3; possible D gene TRBD2, 6 bases. This CDR3 contains 15 residues. In germline, CDR1 is SGHNT, CDR2 YENEEA. Trimming removed 1 base from V and 4 bases from J, with 12 bases in between. CDR3 protein: CASSLGIGSADTQYF. The CDR3, as DNA: TGTGCCAGCAGCTTAGGGATCGGGAGCGCAGATACGCAGTATTTT.

This chain uses TRBV29-1 with TRBJ1-1; no definite D call. V lost 0 bases, J lost 0 bases, and 8 bases lay in between. The CDR3 sequence is 14 residues long. Germline CDR1 SQVTM, CDR2 ANQGSEA. CDR3: CSVEDPGMNTEAFF. The CDR3 nucleotides read TGCAGCGTTGAAGATCCGGGAATGAACACTGAAGCTTTCTTT.

CDR3 region: CASSLITSGRDEQFF. In DNA form, the CDR3 reads TGCGCCAGCAGCTTGATCACTAGCGGGAGGGATGAGCAGTTCTTC. This chain links TRBV5-1 with TRBJ2-1, with TRBD2 identical over 13 bases. Germline CDR1 and CDR2: SGHRS and YFSETQ. This CDR3 comprises 15 residues. J lost 8 bases, V lost 1 base, and 3 bases had no gene match.